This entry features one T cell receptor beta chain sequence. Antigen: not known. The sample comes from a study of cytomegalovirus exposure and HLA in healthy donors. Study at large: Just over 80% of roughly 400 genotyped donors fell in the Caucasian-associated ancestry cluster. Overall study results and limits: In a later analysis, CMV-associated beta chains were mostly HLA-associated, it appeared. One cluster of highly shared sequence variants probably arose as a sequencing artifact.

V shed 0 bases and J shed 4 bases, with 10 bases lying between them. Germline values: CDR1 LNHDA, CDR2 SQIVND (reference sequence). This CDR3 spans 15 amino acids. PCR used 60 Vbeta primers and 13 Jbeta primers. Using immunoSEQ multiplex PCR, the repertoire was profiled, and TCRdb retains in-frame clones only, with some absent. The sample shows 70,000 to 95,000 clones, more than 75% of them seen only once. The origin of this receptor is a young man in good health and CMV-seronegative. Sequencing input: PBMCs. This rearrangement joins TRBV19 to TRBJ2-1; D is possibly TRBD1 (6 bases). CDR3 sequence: CASSIDGQSYNEQFF. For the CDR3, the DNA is TGTGCCAGTAGTATAGATGGACAGTCATACAATGAGCAGTTCTTC.